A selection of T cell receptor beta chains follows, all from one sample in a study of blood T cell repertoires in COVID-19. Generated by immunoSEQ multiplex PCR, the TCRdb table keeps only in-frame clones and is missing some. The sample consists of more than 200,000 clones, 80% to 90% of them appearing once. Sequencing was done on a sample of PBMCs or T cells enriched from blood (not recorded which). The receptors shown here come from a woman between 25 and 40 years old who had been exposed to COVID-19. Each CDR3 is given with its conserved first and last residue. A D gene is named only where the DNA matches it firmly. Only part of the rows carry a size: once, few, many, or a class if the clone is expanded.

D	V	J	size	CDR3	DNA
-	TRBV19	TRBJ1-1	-	CASSIDPTSEAFF	TGTGCCAGTAGTATAGATCCCACTTCCGAAGCTTTCTTT
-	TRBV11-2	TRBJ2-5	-	CASSPFLLEETQYF	TGTGCCAGCAGCCCTTTCCTCCTCGAGGAGACCCAGTACTTC
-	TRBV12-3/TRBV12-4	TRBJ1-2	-	CASSRTVNYGYTF	TGTGCCAGCAGCAGGACAGTAAACTATGGCTACACCTTC
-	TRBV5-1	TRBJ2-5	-	CASNGPPGETQYF	TGCGCCAGCAATGGACCTCCGGGGGAGACCCAGTACTTC
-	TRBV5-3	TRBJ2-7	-	CARSLSHSGYSYEQYF	TGTGCCAGAAGCCTCTCTCACAGCGGGTACTCCTACGAGCAGTACTTC
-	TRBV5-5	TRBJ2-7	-	CASTLAVRQYF	TGTGCCAGCACCCTCGCAGTCCGGCAGTACTTC
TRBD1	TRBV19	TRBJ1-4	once	CASSAGQEKLFF	TGTGCCAGTAGTGCGGGACAGGAAAAACTGTTTTTT
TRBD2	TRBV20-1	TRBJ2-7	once	CSASAASGRLYEQYF	TGCAGTGCTAGTGCGGCTAGCGGGAGGCTCTACGAGCAGTACTTC
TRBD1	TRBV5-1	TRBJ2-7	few	CASSFRTGDHEQYF	TGCGCCAGCAGCTTCCGGACAGGGGACCACGAGCAGTACTTC
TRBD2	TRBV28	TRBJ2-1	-	CASSCTKTSGSSNEQFF	TGTGCCAGCAGTTGTACAAAGACTAGCGGGAGCTCCAATGAGCAGTTCTTC
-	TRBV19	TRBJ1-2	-	CASTQPTGRSFGYTF	TGTGCCAGTACCCAACCAACAGGGCGCAGTTTTGGCTACACCTTC
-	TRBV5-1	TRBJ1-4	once	CASSWSPAGPIGEEKLFF	TGCGCCAGCAGCTGGTCGCCGGCAGGCCCCATCGGGGAGGAAAAACTGTTTTTT
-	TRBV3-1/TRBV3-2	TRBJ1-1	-	CASREHPISNTEAFF	TGTGCCAGCAGAGAACACCCCATCTCGAACACTGAAGCTTTCTTT
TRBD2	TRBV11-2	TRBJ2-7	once	CASSLDPRLAEPPYEQYF	TGTGCCAGCAGCTTAGATCCTCGACTAGCGGAGCCGCCTTACGAGCAGTACTTC
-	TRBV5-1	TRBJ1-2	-	CASSFGSNYGYTF	TGCGCCAGCAGTTTCGGGTCCAACTATGGCTACACCTTC
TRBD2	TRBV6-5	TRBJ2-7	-	CASNTASGSSYEQYF	TGTGCCAGCAATACTGCTAGCGGGAGCTCCTACGAGCAGTACTTC
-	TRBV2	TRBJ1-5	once	CASSSTDRPNQPQHF	TGTGCCAGCAGTTCCACGGACAGACCTAATCAGCCCCAGCATTTT
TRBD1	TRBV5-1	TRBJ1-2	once	CASSGGQGGGYTF	TGCGCCAGCAGCGGGGGACAGGGAGGTGGCTACACCTTC
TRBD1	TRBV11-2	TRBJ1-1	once	CASSSSTGTGSTEAFF	TGTGCCAGCAGCTCCTCGACAGGGACGGGTTCCACTGAAGCTTTCTTT
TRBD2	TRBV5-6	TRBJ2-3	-	CASSLTSGRDTQYF	TGTGCCAGCAGCTTGACTAGCGGGAGAGATACGCAGTATTTT
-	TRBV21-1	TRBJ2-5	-	CASSKDIATSASWTQYF	TGTGCCAGCAGCAAAGATATAGCGACTAGCGCTAGTTGGACCCAGTACTTC
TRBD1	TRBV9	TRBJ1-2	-	CASSVGQGAYGYTF	TGTGCCAGCAGCGTAGGGCAGGGGGCCTATGGCTACACCTTC
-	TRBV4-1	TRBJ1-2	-	CASSQEERVLSYGYTF	TGCGCCAGCAGCCAAGAGGAGCGGGTTTTATCGTATGGCTACACCTTC
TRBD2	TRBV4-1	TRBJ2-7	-	CASSQTAGPYEQYF	TGCGCCAGCAGCCAGACAGCGGGGCCCTACGAGCAGTACTTC
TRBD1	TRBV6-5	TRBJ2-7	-	CASRAGTGISYEQYF	TGTGCCAGCAGAGCCGGGACAGGGATCTCCTACGAGCAGTACTTC
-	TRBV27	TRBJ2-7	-	CASSFRALNYEQYF	TGTGCCAGCAGTTTCAGGGCTCTTAACTACGAGCAGTACTTC
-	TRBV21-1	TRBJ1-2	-	CASRTGQSNYGYTF	TGTGCCAGCAGAACCGGACAGTCTAACTATGGCTACACCTTC
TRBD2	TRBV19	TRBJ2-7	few	CASSMASGEYEQYF	TGTGCCAGTAGTATGGCTAGCGGAGAATACGAGCAGTACTTC
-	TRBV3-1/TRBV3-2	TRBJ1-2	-	CASSQVTGTRNYGYTF	TGTGCCAGCAGCCAAGTGACAGGCACCCGTAACTATGGCTACACCTTC
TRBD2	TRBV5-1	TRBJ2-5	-	CASSAGGGQETQYF	TGCGCCAGCAGCGCGGGAGGGGGGCAAGAGACCCAGTACTTC
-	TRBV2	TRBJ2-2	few	CASSEAGGRTGELFF	TGTGCCAGCAGTGAAGCAGGGGGTCGCACCGGGGAGCTGTTTTTT
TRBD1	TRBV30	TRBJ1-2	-	CAWVGGGYGYTF	TGTGCCTGGGTAGGGGGCGGCTATGGCTACACCTTC
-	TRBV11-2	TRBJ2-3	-	CASSLGATTDTQYF	TGTGCCAGCAGCTTAGGGGCCACCACAGATACGCAGTATTTT
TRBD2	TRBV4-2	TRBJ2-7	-	CASSQGGEGEQYF	TGTGCCAGCAGCCAAGGGGGGGAGGGCGAGCAGTACTTC
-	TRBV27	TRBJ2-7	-	CASRSLSYEQYF	TGTGCCAGCAGATCTCTTTCCTACGAGCAGTACTTC
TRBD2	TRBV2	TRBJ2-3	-	CASRGLAGSTDTQYF	TGTGCCAGCAGAGGACTAGCGGGAAGCACAGATACGCAGTATTTT
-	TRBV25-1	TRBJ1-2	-	CASRGEKLVGYTF	TGTGCCAGCCGGGGGGAGAAACTAGTTGGCTACACCTTC
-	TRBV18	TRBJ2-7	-	CASSPLPGHRSDGTSTTAYEQYF	TGTGCCAGCTCACCACTCCCGGGACACCGTTCTGACGGGACCAGCACCACCGCCTACGAGCAGTACTTC
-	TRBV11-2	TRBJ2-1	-	CASSFVATRSEQFF	TGTGCCAGCAGCTTTGTAGCGACAAGGAGTGAGCAGTTCTTC
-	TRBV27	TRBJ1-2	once	CASSFSGAWSYGYTF	TGTGCCAGCAGTTTTTCAGGGGCCTGGAGCTATGGCTACACCTTC
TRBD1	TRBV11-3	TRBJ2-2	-	CASSLERGLAGELFF	TGTGCCAGCAGCTTAGAGAGGGGGCTGGCCGGGGAGCTGTTTTTT
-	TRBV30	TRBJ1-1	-	CAWSGGETEAFF	TGTGCCTGGAGTGGGGGGGAAACAGAAGCTTTCTTT
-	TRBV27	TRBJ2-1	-	CASRWALSQGGSYNEQFF	TGTGCCAGCAGATGGGCCCTGTCACAGGGTGGATCCTACAATGAGCAGTTCTTC
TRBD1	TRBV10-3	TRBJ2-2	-	CAISAGQGTNTGELFF	TGTGCCATCAGTGCGGGACAGGGGACGAACACCGGGGAGCTGTTTTTT
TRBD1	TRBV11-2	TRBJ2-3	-	CASSTGQGGLTDTQYF	TGTGCCAGCAGCACAGGACAGGGGGGCCTCACAGATACGCAGTATTTT
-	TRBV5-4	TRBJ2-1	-	CASSLEPRTIYNEQFF	TGTGCCAGCAGCTTGGAGCCCAGGACTATCTACAATGAGCAGTTCTTC
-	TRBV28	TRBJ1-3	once	CASSLVRGGNTIYF	TGTGCCAGCAGTTTAGTCAGGGGCGGAAACACCATATATTTT
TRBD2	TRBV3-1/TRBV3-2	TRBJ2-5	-	CASLYSGRGETQYF	TGTGCCAGTCTGTATAGCGGGAGGGGGGAGACCCAGTACTTC
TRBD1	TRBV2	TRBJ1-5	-	CASLGQEGQPQHF	TGTGCCAGCCTAGGACAGGAGGGTCAGCCCCAGCATTTT
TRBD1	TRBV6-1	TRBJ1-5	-	CASSEQQGRVNQPQHF	TGTGCCAGCAGTGAACAACAGGGGAGAGTTAATCAGCCCCAGCATTTT
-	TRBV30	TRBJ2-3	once	CASQDSPSSTDTQYF	TGTGCCTCCCAGGACTCTCCTTCAAGCACAGATACGCAGTATTTT
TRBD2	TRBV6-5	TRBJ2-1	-	CASSLAGGPYEQFF	TGTGCCAGCAGCCTAGCGGGAGGGCCCTATGAGCAGTTCTTC
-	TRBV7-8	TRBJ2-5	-	CASRGTLQETQYF	TGTGCCAGCAGGGGGACTTTACAAGAGACCCAGTACTTC
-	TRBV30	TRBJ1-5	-	CAWGRGGNQPQHF	TGTGCCTGGGGGCGGGGGGGAAATCAGCCCCAGCATTTT
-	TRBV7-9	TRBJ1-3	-	CAPGGGGAGNTIYF	TGTGCCCCAGGTGGAGGGGGGGCTGGAAACACCATATATTTT
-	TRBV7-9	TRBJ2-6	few	CASSLGEAGANVLTF	TGTGCCAGCAGCCTCGGAGAGGCTGGGGCCAACGTCCTGACTTTC
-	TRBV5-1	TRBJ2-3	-	CASSLRYGSTDTQYF	TGCGCCAGCAGCTTGAGATACGGGTCCACAGATACGCAGTATTTT